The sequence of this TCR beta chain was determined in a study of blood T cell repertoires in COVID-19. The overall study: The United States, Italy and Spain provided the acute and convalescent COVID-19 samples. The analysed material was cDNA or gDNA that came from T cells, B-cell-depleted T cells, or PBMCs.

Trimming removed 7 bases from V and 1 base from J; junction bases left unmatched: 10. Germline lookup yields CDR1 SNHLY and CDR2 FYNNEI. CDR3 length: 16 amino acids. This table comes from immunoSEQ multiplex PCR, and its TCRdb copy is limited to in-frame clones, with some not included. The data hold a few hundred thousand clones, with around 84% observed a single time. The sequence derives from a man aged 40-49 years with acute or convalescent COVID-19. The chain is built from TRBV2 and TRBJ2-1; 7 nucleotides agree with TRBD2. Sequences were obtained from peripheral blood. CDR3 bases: TGTGCCAGCACCGGGACGGGGGGACCTTCCTACAATGAGCAGTTCTTC. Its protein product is CASTGTGGPSYNEQFF.